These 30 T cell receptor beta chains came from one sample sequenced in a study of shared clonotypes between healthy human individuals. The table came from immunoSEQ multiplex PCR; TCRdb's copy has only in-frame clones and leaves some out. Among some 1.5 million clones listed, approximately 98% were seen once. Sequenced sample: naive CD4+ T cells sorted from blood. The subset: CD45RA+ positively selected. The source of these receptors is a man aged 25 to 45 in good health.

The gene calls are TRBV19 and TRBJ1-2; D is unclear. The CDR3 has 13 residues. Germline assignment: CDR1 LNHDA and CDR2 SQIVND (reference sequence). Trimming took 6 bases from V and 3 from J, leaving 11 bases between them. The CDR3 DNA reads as TGTGCCAGTAGAATCCGGGATCACTATGGCTACACCTTC. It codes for CASRIRDHYGYTF.

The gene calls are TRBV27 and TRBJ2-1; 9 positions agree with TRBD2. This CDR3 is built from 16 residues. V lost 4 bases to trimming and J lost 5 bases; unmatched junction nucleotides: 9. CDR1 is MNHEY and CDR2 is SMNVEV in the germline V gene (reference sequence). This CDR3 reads CASSSKLAGHHNEQFF. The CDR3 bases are TGTGCCAGCAGTTCGAAACTAGCGGGCCATCACAATGAGCAGTTCTTC.

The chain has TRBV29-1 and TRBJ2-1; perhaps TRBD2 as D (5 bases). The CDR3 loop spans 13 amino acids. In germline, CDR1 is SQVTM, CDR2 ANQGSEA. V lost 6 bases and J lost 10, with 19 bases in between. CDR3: CSVRAVGPGEQFF. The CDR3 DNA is TGCAGCGTCCGAGCCGTAGGGCCGGGGGAGCAGTTCTTC.

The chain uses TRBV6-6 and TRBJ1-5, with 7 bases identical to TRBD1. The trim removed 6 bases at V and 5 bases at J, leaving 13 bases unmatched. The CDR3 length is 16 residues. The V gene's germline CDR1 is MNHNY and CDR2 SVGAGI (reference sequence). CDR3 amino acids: CASSPKGAGGDQPQHF. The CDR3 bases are TGTGCCAGCAGCCCTAAAGGGGCAGGGGGGGATCAGCCCCAGCATTTT.

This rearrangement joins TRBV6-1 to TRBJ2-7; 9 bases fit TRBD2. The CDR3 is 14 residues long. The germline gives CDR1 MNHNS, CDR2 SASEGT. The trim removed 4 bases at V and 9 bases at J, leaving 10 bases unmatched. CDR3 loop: CASSVRGTSTAQYF. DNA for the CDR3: TGTGCCAGCAGTGTACGAGGGACTAGCACGGCGCAGTACTTC.

The CDR3 DNA sequence: TGCGCCAGCAGCTTGGCCGGAAACCCGGGACTAGCGTTTTGGACCGGGGAGCTGTTTTTT. Its translation is CASSLAGNPGLAFWTGELFF. The V and J genes are TRBV5-1 and TRBJ2-2; 10 bases are a match to TRBD2. CDR3 size: 20 residues. In germline, CDR1 is SGHRS, CDR2 YFSETQ. Losses at the gene ends were 0 bases for V and 5 bases for J; bases not matched to a gene: 16.

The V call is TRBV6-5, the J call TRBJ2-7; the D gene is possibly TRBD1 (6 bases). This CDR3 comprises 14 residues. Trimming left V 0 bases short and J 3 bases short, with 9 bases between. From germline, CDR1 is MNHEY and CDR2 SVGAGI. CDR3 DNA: TGTGCCAGCAGTTACTCTGGACAGCTCTACGAGCAGTACTTC. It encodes CASSYSGQLYEQYF.

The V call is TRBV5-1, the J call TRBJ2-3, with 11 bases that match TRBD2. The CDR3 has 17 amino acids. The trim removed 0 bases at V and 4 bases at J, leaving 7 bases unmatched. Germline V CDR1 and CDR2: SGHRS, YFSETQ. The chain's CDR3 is CASSLDPLAGAADTQYF. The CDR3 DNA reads TGCGCCAGCAGCTTGGACCCACTAGCGGGAGCGGCAGATACGCAGTATTTT.

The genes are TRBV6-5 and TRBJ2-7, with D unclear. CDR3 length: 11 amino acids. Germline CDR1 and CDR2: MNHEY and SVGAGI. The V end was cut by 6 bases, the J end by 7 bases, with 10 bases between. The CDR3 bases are TGTGCCAGCAGCCGCGATTTAGAGCAGTACTTC. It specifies CASSRDLEQYF.

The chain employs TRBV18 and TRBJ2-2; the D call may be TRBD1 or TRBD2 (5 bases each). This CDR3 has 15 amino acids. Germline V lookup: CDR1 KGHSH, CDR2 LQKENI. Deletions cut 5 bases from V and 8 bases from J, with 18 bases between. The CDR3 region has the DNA TGTGCCAGCTCAGCGCTCCGGGACCCAAATGGGGAGCTGTTTTTT. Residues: CASSALRDPNGELFF. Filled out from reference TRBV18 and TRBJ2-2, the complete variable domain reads NAGVMQNPRHLVRRRGQEARLRCSPMKGHSHVYWYRQLPEEGLKFMVYLQKENIIDESGMPKERFSAEFPKEGPSILRIQQVVRGDSAAYFCASSALRDPNGELFFGEGSRLTVL.

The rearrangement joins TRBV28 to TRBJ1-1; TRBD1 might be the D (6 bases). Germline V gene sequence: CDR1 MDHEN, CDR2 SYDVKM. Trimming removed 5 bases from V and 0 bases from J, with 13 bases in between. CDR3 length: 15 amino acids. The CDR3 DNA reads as TGTGCCAGCAGTCCGGGGACACGGGTGAACACTGAAGCTTTCTTT. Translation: CASSPGTRVNTEAFF.

CDR3 coding DNA: TGTGCCAGCAGCCCCTCTGTCGGTGCCTACGAGCAGTACTTC. This gives the protein CASSPSVGAYEQYF. The rearrangement joins TRBV11-2 to TRBJ2-7; D gene unclear. V lost 5 bases to trimming and J lost 2 bases, with 13 bases between them. Germline CDR1 SGHAT, CDR2 FQNNGV. The CDR3 has 14 residues.

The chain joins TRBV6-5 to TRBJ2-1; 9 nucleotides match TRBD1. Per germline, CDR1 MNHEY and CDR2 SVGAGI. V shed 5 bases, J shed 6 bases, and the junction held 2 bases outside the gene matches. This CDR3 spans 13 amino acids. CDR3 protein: CASSRDRANEQFF. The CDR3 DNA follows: TGTGCCAGCAGTAGGGACAGGGCCAATGAGCAGTTCTTC.

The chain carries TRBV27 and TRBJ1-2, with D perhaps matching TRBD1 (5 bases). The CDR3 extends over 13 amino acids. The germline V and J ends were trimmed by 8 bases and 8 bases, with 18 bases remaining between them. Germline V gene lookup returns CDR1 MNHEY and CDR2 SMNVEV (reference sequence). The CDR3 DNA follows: TGTGCCAGCGGATACTTTCAGGGTCACGGCTACACCTTC. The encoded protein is CASGYFQGHGYTF.

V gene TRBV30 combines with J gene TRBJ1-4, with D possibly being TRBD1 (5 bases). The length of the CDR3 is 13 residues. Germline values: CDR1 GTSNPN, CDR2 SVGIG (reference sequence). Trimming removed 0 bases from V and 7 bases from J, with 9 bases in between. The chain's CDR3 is CAWSVMTAEKLFF. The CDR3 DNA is TGTGCCTGGAGTGTGATGACAGCTGAAAAACTGTTTTTT.

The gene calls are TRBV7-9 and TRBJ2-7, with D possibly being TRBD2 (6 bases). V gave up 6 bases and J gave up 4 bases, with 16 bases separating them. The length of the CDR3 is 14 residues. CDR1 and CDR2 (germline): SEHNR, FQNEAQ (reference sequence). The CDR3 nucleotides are TGTGCCAGCAGTCGTCCCGGGACTGGATACGAGCAGTACTTC. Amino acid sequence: CASSRPGTGYEQYF.

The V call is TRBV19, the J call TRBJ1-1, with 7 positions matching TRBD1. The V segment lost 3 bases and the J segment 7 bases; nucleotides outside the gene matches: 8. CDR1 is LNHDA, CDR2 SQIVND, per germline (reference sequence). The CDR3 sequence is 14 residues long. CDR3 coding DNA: TGTGCCAGTAGTATGCGACAGGGAGAAGTTGAAGCTTTCTTT. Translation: CASSMRQGEVEAFF.

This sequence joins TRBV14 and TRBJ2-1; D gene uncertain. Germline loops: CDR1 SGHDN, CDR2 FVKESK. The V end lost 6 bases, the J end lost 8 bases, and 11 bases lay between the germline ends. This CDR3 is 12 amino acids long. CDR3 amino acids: CASRGVWDEQFF. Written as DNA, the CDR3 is TGTGCCAGCAGAGGCGTCTGGGATGAGCAGTTCTTC.

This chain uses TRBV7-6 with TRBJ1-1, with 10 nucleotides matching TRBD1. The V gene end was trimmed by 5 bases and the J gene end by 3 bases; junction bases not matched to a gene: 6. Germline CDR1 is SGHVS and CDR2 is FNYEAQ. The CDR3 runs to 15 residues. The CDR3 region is CASSRRQGADTEAFF. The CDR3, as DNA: TGTGCCAGCAGCCGTCGACAGGGGGCTGACACTGAAGCTTTCTTT.

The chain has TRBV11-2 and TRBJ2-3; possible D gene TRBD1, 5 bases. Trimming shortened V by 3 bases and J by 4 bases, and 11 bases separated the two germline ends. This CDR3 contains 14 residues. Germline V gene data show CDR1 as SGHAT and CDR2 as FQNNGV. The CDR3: CASSFPGIPDTQYF. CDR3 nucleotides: TGTGCCAGCAGCTTTCCAGGGATCCCAGATACGCAGTATTTT.

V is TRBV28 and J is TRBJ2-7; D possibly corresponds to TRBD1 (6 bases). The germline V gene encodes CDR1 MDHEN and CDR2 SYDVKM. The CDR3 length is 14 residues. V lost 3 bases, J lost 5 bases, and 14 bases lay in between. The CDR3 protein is CASSFWGRKNEQYF. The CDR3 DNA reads TGTGCCAGCAGTTTCTGGGGGCGCAAGAACGAGCAGTACTTC.

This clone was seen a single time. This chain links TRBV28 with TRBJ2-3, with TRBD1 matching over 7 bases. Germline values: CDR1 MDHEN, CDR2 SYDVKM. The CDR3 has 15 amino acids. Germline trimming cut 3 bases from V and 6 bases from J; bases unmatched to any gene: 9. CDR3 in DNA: TGTGCCAGCAGTTTGAACCCGACAGGGCCCGATACGCAGTATTTT. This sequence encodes CASSLNPTGPDTQYF.

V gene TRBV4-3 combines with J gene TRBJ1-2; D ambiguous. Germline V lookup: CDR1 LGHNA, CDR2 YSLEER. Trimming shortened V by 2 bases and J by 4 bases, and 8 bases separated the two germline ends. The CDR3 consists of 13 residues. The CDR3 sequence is CASSQTDFYGYTF. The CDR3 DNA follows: TGCGCCAGCAGCCAAACGGACTTCTATGGCTACACCTTC.

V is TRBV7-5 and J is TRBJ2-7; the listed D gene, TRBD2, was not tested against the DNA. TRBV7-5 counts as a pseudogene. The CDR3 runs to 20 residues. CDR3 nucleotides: TGTGTCAGAAGCTCCTCGCCACTAGCGGGAGGTTTTAGTGGGTTCGACGAGCAGTACTTC. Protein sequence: CVRSSSPLAGGFSGFDEQYF.

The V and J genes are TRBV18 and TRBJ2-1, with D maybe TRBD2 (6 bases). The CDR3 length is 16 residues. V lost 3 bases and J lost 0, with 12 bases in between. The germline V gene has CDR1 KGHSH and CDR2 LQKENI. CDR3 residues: CASSPQRGSSYNEQFF. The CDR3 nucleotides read TGTGCCAGCTCACCTCAACGGGGGAGCTCCTACAATGAGCAGTTCTTC.

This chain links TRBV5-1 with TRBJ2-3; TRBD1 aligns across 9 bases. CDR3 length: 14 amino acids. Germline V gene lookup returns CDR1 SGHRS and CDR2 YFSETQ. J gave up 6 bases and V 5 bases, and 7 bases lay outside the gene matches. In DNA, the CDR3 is TGCGCCAGCAGTACACAGGGGGCTGCGGATACGCAGTATTTT. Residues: CASSTQGAADTQYF.

CDR3 DNA sequence: TGTGCCAGCAGCCCAAGCAGGGGGCAAGAGACCCAGTACTTC. Translation gives CASSPSRGQETQYF. The chain joins TRBV7-7 to TRBJ2-5; 7 bases match TRBD1. Trimming took 5 bases from V and 2 from J; bases not matched to a gene: 5. The germline V gene encodes CDR1 SSHAT and CDR2 FNYEAQ (reference sequence). CDR3 length: 14 residues.

CDR3: CASSVEAGGAGLPPDTQYF. CDR3 nucleotide sequence: TGTGCCAGCAGCGTAGAAGCGGGAGGGGCAGGGCTCCCCCCAGATACGCAGTATTTT. The rearrangement joins TRBV9 to TRBJ2-3; TRBD2 matches 10 bases. The V gene's germline CDR1 is SGDLS and CDR2 YYNGEE. Trimming took 0 bases from V and 4 from J; bases not matched to a gene: 14. CDR3 length: 19 amino acids.

CDR3 DNA sequence: TGTGCCAGCAGCTCAGAGAGGCAGGCTTTCTCTGGGGCCAACGTCCTGACTTTC. This gives the protein CASSSERQAFSGANVLTF. This sequence joins TRBV7-9 and TRBJ2-6; D uncertain. Germline-derived CDR1 and CDR2 are SEHNR and FQNEAQ (reference sequence). This CDR3 region has 18 residues. Trimming stripped 4 bases from V and 0 bases from J, with 16 bases between.

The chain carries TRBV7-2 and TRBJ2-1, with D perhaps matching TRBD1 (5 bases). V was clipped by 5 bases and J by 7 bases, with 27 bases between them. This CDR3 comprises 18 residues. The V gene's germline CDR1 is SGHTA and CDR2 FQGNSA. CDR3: CASSQTWPGRLKKNEQFF. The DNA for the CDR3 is TGTGCCAGCAGCCAGACCTGGCCAGGGCGGCTCAAAAAGAATGAGCAGTTCTTC.